This is a list of T cell receptor beta chains from one sample in a study of Ad26.COV2.S vaccination and SARS-CoV-2 variants. Repertoires were generated with immunoSEQ multiplex PCR, while TCRdb's copy carries only in-frame clones and drops some. The sample includes around 300,000 clones, roughly 89% of them seen just once. The material sequenced was peripheral blood, taken in a trial of Ad26.COV2.S vaccine versus placebo. These receptors all come from a person between 18 and 59 years old who received the Ad26.COV2.S COVID-19 vaccine or a placebo. The CDR3 runs from the conserved cysteine through the conserved F or W. D genes are given only for firm matches. Where a row states a size, it is once, few, many or the class of an expanded clone; other rows omit it.

j_call d_call v_call clone_size cdr3_nt cdr3_aa
TRBJ2-1 TRBD1 TRBV5-1 NA TGCGCCAGCAGCTTCGGCCGGGACAGGGGACCCTACAATGAGCAGTTCTTC CASSFGRDRGPYNEQFF
TRBJ2-6 TRBD1 TRBV11-2 NA TGTGCCAGCAGCTTAGGGGGACAGGGGGCATTTGGGGCCAACGTCCTGACTTTC CASSLGGQGAFGANVLTF
TRBJ1-2 TRBD1 TRBV5-1 NA TGCGCCAGCAGAACCGGGACAGGGTATGGCTACACCTTC CASRTGTGYGYTF
TRBJ1-2 NA TRBV5-8 NA TGTGCCAGCAGCTGGGGGACGACGGGGGGCTACACCTTC CASSWGTTGGYTF
TRBJ2-2 TRBD2 TRBV30 NA TGTGCCTGGACTGGGCGGGAGAACGGGGAGCTGTTTTTT CAWTGRENGELFF
TRBJ1-3 TRBD1 TRBV18 NA TGTGCCAGCTCATCCACAACGGGACAGGCTCTAGGAAACACCATATATTTT CASSSTTGQALGNTIYF
TRBJ2-3 TRBD2 TRBV27 NA TGTGCCAGCAGTTCGGGACTAGCGGGGGGAGCAGATACGCAGTATTTT CASSSGLAGGADTQYF
TRBJ2-2 TRBD1 TRBV10-1 NA TGCGCCAGCAGTGCCCTCCGGACAGGGACCGGGGAGCTGTTTTTT CASSALRTGTGELFF
TRBJ2-1 TRBD2 TRBV19 NA TGTGCCACCTCTGGCGGGGGGGCTGAGGCCTACAATGAGCAGTTCTTC CATSGGGAEAYNEQFF
TRBJ2-5 TRBD1 TRBV24-1 NA TGTGCCACCAGTGCCCGGACAGGGAACCAAGAGACCCAGTACTTC CATSARTGNQETQYF
TRBJ2-1 TRBD2 TRBV5-1 NA TGCGCCAGCAGAGCTAGCGGCAATGAGCAGTTCTTC CASRASGNEQFF
TRBJ1-1 NA TRBV19 NA TGTGCCAGTAGTATCGTATCGGGGGGGAACACTGAAGCTTTCTTT CASSIVSGGNTEAFF
TRBJ2-3 NA TRBV5-1 NA TGCGCCAGCAGCTTGGTACTTGACCCCACAGATACGCAGTATTTT CASSLVLDPTDTQYF
TRBJ1-1 TRBD1 TRBV27 NA TGTGCCAGCAGTCCGTACAGGGGCCTAGGGGACACTGAAGCTTTCTTT CASSPYRGLGDTEAFF
TRBJ2-1 NA TRBV28 NA TGTGCCACCCATCGGACAGATACAAATGAGCAGTTCTTC CATHRTDTNEQFF
TRBJ1-4 NA TRBV28 NA TGTGCCAGCAGTTTCTCTACAGGGTTAGGTGATGAAAAACTGTTTTTT CASSFSTGLGDEKLFF
TRBJ2-1 TRBD2 TRBV19 NA TGTGCCACTAACGAAGCGGGGACCTCCTACAATGAGCAGTTCTTC CATNEAGTSYNEQFF
TRBJ2-7 TRBD1 TRBV20-1 NA TGCAGTGCTAGGGACAGGGACGAGCAGTACTTC CSARDRDEQYF
TRBJ2-7 NA TRBV12-3/TRBV12-4 NA TGTGCCAGCAGTCCATACAGGGACGAGCAGTACTTC CASSPYRDEQYF
TRBJ2-5 NA TRBV3-1/TRBV3-2 NA TGTGCCAGCAGCCAAGGGGACTGGCAAGAGACCCAGTACTTC CASSQGDWQETQYF
TRBJ1-5 NA TRBV28 many TGTGCCAGCAGTTTGCCCGCAGGGGAGGGCAATCAGCCCCAGCATTTT CASSLPAGEGNQPQHF
TRBJ1-3 NA TRBV7-9 NA TGTGCCAGCAGCCAGCAAAGGGGGACCTCTGGAAACACCATATATTTT CASSQQRGTSGNTIYF
TRBJ2-3 NA TRBV14 NA TGTGCCAGCAGCTCCCGATCAGATACGCAGTATTTT CASSSRSDTQYF
TRBJ1-5 TRBD1 TRBV6-2/TRBV6-3 NA TGTGCCAGCAGTCGGACAGGGGCCAATCAGCCCCAGCATTTT CASSRTGANQPQHF
TRBJ2-2 TRBD2 TRBV19 once TGTGCCAGTAGCTGGGGGGGCACCGGGGAGCTGTTTTTT CASSWGGTGELFF
TRBJ2-1 TRBD2 TRBV15 NA TGTGCCACCAGCAGAGGTTACACGACTAGCGGGAGAAACAATGAGCAGTTCTTC CATSRGYTTSGRNNEQFF
TRBJ2-3 NA TRBV5-1 NA TGCGCCAGCACTGGGGCTAGCACAGATACGCAGTATTTT CASTGASTDTQYF
TRBJ1-3 NA TRBV7-9 once TGTGCCAGCAGCTTAGGAAGTTCTGGAAACACCATATATTTT CASSLGSSGNTIYF
TRBJ2-1 TRBD2 TRBV20-1 NA TGCAGTGCTAGTAAAGCGGGAAACCACTACAATGAGCAGTTCTTC CSASKAGNHYNEQFF
TRBJ2-7 TRBD1 TRBV19 NA TGTGCCAGTAGAGACTACAGGGGCGAGCAGTACTTC CASRDYRGEQYF
TRBJ2-4 NA TRBV2 NA TGTGCCAGCAGTGAAAAGACTTTAGCAAACAAAAACATTCAGTACTTC CASSEKTLANKNIQYF
TRBJ1-4 TRBD1 TRBV6-1 many TGTGCCAGCAGTGAACTCGGACAGGATAATGAAAAACTGTTTTTT CASSELGQDNEKLFF
TRBJ2-4 NA TRBV10-1 NA TGCGCCAGGAGGCATTGGGGCATTCAGTACTTC CARRHWGIQYF
TRBJ1-6 NA TRBV5-6 NA TGTGCCAGCAGTTCTGCACCGTTCTATAATTCACCCCTCCACTTT CASSSAPFYNSPLHF
TRBJ1-2 NA TRBV7-9 few TGTGCCAGCAGCCGGGACACTGCAGCTAACTATGGCTACACCTTC CASSRDTAANYGYTF
TRBJ2-2 TRBD2 TRBV7-9 NA TGTGCCAGTCTAGCGGGAGTCGCTGCGAACACCGGGGAGCTGTTTTTT CASLAGVAANTGELFF
TRBJ2-7 TRBD2 TRBV11-2 NA TGTGCCAGCAGCTTAGATACTAGCGGGGGTATATCGCAGTACTTC CASSLDTSGGISQYF
TRBJ2-7 TRBD1 TRBV9 NA TGTGCCAGCAGCGCGACAGGGTTGAGCTCCTACGAGCAGTACTTC CASSATGLSSYEQYF
TRBJ1-4 TRBD1 TRBV10-3 NA TGTGCCATCAGTGAGACTCAGGGGGCCGTGTCGACTAATGAAAAACTGTTTTTT CAISETQGAVSTNEKLFF
TRBJ2-2 TRBD2 TRBV12-5 NA TGTGCTAGTGGTTTGAGGCTTGCGGGAGGGCGGACCGGGGAGCTGTTTTTT CASGLRLAGGRTGELFF
TRBJ1-6 NA TRBV7-9 NA TGTGCCAGCAGCTTAGAGGGGCCCCGGGATTCACCCCTCCACTTT CASSLEGPRDSPLHF
TRBJ1-2 NA TRBV3-1/TRBV3-2 NA TGTGCCAGCAGCCAAGAGGGACGGGGAAACTATGGCTACACCTTC CASSQEGRGNYGYTF
TRBJ1-2 NA TRBV29-1 NA TGCAGCGTTGGATCAGACACATATGGCTACACCTTC CSVGSDTYGYTF
TRBJ1-5 TRBD1 TRBV19 NA TGTGCCAGTAGTATGGCCCGGACAGGGGCCCAGCCCCAGCATTTT CASSMARTGAQPQHF
TRBJ2-1 TRBD2 TRBV5-4 NA TGTGCCAGCAGCTCGCCTCCTAGCGGATCCTACAATGAGCAGTTCTTC CASSSPPSGSYNEQFF